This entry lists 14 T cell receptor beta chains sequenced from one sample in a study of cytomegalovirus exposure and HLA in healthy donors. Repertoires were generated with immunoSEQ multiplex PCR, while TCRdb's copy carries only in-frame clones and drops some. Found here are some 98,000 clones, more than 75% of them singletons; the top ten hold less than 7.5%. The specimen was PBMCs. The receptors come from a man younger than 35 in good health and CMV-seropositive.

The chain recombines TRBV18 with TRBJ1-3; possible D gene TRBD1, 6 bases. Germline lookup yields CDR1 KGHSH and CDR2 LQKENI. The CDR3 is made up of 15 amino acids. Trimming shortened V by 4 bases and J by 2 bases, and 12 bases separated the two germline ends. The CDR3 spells CASSLAGATGNTIYF. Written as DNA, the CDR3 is TGTGCCAGCTCACTTGCGGGGGCCACTGGAAACACCATATATTTT.

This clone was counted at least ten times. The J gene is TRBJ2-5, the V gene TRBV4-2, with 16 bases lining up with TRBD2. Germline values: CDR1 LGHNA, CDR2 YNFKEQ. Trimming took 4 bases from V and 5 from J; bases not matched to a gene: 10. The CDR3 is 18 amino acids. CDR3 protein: CASSRSGTSGGVVETQYF. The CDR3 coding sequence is TGTGCCAGCAGCCGATCAGGGACTAGCGGGGGGGTGGTGGAGACCCAGTACTTC.

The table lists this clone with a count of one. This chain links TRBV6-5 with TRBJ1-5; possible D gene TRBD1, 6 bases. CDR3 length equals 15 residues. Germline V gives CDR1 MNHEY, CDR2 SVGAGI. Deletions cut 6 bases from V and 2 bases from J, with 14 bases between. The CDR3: CASSPGATGNQPQHF. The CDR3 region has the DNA TGTGCCAGCAGCCCAGGGGCGACGGGCAATCAGCCCCAGCATTTT.

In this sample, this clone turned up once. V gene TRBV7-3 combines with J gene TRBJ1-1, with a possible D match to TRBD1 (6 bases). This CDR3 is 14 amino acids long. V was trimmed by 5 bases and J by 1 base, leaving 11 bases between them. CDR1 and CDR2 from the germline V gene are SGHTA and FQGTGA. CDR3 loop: CASSLQGPNTEAFF. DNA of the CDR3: TGTGCCAGCAGCCTACAGGGTCCGAACACTGAAGCTTTCTTT.

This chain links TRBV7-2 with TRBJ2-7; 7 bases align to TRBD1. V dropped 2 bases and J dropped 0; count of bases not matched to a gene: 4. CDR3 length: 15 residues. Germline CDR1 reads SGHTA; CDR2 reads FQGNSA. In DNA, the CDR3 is TGTGCCAGCAGCTTAAGTACAGGGGTCTCCTACGAGCAGTACTTC. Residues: CASSLSTGVSYEQYF.

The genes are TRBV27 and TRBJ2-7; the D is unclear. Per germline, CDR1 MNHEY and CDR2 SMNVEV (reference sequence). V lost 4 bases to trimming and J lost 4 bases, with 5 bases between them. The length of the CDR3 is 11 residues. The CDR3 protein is CASSSGYEQYF. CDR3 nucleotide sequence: TGTGCCAGCAGTTCCGGGTACGAGCAGTACTTC.

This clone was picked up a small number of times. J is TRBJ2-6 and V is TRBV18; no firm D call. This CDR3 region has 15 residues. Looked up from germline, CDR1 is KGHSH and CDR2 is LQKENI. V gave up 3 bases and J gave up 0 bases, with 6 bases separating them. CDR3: CASSPAYSGANVLTF. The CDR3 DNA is TGTGCCAGCTCACCTGCGTACTCTGGGGCCAACGTCCTGACTTTC.

CDR3 amino acids: CASSTTGYNEQFF. CDR3 coding DNA: TGTGCCAGTAGTACAACAGGGTACAATGAGCAGTTCTTC. The rearrangement links TRBV19 to TRBJ2-1; D is possibly TRBD1 (6 bases). This CDR3 has 13 residues. CDR1 and CDR2 (germline): LNHDA, SQIVND (reference sequence). V dropped 4 bases and J dropped 4 bases, with 8 bases sitting between them.

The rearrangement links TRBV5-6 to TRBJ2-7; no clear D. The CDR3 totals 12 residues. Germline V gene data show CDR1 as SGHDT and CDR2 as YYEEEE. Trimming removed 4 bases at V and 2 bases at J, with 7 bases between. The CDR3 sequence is CASSPGTYEQYF. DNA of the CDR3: TGTGCCAGCAGCCCCGGTACCTACGAGCAGTACTTC.

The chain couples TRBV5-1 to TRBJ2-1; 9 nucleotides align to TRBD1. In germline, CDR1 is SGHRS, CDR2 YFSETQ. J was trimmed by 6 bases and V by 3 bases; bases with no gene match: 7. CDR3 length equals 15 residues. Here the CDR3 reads CASSWGQGSGNEQFF. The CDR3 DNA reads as TGCGCCAGCAGCTGGGGACAGGGATCGGGCAATGAGCAGTTCTTC.

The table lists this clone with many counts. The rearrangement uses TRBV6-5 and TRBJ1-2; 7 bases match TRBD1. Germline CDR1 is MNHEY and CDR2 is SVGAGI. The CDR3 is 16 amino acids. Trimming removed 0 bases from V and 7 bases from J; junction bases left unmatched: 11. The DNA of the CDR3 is TGTGCCAGCAGTTACTCCGGGACAGTCACCCTCGGTGGCTACACCTTC. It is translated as CASSYSGTVTLGGYTF.

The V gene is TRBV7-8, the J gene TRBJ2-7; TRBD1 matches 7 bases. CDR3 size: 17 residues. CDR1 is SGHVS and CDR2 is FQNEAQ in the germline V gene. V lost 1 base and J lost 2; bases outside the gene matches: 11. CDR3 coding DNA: TGTGCCAGCAGCTTAGGGGATTGGGGGACAGCTGCCTACGAGCAGTACTTC. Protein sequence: CASSLGDWGTAAYEQYF.

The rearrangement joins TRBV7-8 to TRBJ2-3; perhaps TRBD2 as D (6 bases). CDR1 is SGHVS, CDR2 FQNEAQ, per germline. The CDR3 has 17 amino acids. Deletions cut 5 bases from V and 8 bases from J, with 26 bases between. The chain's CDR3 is CASSPPMRLEARGTQYF. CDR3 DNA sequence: TGTGCCAGCAGCCCACCTATGCGACTAGAGGCCCGGGGTACGCAGTATTTT.

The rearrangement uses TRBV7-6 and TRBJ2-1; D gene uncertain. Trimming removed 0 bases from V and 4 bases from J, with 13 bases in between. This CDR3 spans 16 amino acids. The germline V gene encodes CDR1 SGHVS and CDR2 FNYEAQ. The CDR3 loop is CASSLAAGSAYNEQFF. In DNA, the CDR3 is TGTGCCAGCAGCTTAGCAGCCGGGTCCGCTTACAATGAGCAGTTCTTC.